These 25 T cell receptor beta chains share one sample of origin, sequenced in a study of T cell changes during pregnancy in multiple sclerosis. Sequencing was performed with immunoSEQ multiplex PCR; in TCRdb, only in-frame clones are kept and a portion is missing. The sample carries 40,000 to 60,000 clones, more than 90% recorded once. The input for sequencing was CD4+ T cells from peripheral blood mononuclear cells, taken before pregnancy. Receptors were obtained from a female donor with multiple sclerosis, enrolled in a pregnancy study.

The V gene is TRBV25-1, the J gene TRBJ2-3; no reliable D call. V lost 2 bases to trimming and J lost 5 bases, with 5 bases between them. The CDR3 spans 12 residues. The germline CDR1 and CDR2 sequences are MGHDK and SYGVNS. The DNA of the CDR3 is TGTGCCAGCAGTGAAGTCCGAGATACGCAGTATTTT. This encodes CASSEVRDTQYF.

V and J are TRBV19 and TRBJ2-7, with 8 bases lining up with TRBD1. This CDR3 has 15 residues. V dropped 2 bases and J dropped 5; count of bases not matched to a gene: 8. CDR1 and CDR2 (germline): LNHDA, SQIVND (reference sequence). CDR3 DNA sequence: TGTGCCAGTAGTATAAGGGGACAGGCGCTTAACGAGCAGTACTTC. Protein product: CASSIRGQALNEQYF.

The CDR3 nucleotides read TGCGCCAGCAGCTTCGGGAGGAGCGGCACAGATACGCAGTATTTT. Its translation: CASSFGRSGTDTQYF. The chain uses TRBV5-1 and TRBJ2-3; 7 nucleotides align to TRBD2. The CDR3 is 15 amino acids. Germline V CDR1 and CDR2: SGHRS, YFSETQ. J was trimmed by 1 base and V by 2 bases; bases with no gene match: 4.

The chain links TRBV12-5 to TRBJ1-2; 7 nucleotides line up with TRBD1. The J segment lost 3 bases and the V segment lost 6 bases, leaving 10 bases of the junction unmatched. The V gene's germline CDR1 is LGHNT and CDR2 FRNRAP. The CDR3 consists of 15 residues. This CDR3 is CASGRNTGEDYGYTF. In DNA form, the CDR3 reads TGTGCTAGTGGCCGAAATACAGGGGAAGACTATGGCTACACCTTC.

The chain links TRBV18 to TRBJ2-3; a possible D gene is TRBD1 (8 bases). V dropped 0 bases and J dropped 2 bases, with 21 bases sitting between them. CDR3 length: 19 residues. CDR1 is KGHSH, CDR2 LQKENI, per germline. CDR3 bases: TGTGCCAGCTCACCACCGGGACAGGTACAACTAGCGCTCACAGATACGCAGTATTTT. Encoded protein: CASSPPGQVQLALTDTQYF.

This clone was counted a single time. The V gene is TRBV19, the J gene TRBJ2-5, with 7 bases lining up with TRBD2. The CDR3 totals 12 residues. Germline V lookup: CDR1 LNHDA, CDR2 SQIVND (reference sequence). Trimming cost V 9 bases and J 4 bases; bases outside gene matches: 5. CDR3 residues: CASRLAGETQYF. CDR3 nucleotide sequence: TGTGCCAGCAGATTAGCGGGAGAGACCCAGTACTTC.

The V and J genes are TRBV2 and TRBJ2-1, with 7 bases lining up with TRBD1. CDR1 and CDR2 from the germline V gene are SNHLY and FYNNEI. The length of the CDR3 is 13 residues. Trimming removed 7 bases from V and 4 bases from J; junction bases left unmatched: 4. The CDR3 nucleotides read TGTGCCAGCACGGGGACAGTATACAATGAGCAGTTCTTC. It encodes CASTGTVYNEQFF.

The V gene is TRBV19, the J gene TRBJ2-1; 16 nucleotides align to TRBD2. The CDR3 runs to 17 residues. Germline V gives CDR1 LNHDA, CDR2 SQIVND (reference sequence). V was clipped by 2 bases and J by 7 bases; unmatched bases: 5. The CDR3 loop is CASSIKGTSGGGNEQFF. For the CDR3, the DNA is TGTGCCAGTAGTATAAAAGGGACTAGCGGGGGGGGGAATGAGCAGTTCTTC.

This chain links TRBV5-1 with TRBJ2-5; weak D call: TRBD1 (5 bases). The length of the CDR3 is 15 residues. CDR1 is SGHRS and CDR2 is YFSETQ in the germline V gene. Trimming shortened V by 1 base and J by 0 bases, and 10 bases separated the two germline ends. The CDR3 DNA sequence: TGCGCCAGCAGCTTGAGGGGTGGGTACCAAGAGACCCAGTACTTC. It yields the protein CASSLRGGYQETQYF.

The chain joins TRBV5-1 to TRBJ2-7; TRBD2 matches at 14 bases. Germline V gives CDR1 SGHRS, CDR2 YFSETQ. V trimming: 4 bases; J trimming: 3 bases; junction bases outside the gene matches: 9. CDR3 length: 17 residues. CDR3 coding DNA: TGCGCCAGCAGCGTCGGGACTAGCGGGAGTGTCGACTACGAGCAGTACTTC. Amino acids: CASSVGTSGSVDYEQYF.

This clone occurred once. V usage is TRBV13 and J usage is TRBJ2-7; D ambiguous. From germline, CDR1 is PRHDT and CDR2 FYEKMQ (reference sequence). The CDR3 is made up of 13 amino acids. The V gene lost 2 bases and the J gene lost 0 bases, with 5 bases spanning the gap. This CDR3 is CASSLYISYEQYF. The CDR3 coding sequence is TGTGCCAGCAGCTTATACATCTCCTACGAGCAGTACTTC. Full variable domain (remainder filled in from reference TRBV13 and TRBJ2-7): AAGVIQSPRHLIKEKRETATLKCYPIPRHDTVYWYQQGPGQDPQFLISFYEKMQSDKGSIPDRFSAQQFSDYHSELNMSSLELGDSALYFCASSLYISYEQYFGPGTRLTVT.

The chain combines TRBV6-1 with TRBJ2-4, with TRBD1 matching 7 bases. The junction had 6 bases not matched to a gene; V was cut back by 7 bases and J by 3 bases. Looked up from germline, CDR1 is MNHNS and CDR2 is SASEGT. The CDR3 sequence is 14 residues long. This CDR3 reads CASTLDRSKNIQYF. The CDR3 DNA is TGTGCCAGCACCTTGGACAGGAGCAAAAACATTCAGTACTTC.

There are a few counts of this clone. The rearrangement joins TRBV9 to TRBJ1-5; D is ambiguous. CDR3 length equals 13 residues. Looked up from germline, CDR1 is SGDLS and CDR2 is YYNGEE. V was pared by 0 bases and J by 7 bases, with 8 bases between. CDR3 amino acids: CASSVAERQPQHF. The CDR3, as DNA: TGTGCCAGCAGCGTAGCCGAGCGGCAGCCCCAGCATTTT.

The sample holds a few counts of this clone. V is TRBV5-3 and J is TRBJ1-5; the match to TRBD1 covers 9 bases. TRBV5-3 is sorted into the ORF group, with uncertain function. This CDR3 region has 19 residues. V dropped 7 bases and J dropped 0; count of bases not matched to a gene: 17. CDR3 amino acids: CARPIGTGHYFYSNQPQHF. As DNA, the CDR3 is TGTGCCAGACCAATTGGGACAGGGCACTATTTTTATAGCAATCAGCCCCAGCATTTT.

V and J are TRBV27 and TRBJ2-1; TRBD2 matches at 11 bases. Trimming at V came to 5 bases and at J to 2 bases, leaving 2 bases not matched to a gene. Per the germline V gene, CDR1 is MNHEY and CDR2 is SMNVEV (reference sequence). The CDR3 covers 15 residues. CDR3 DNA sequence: TGTGCCAGCAGTCAGACTAGCGGGGCCTACAATGAGCAGTTCTTC. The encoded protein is CASSQTSGAYNEQFF.

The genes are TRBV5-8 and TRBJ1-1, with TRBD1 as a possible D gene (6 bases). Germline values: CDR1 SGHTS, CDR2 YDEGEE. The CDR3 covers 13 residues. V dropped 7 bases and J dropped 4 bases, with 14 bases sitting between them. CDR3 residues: CASALTGRTEAFF. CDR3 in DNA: TGTGCCAGCGCCCTGACAGGCCGCACTGAAGCTTTCTTT.

The CDR3 sequence: CASSRGTGHENEQFF. The DNA of the CDR3 is TGTGCCAGCAGCCGCGGGACAGGGCACGAAAATGAGCAGTTCTTC. The rearrangement uses TRBV5-5 and TRBJ2-1; TRBD1 agrees at 9 bases. Unmatched junction bases numbered 9, after V lost 4 bases and J lost 7 bases. Germline assignment: CDR1 SGHKS and CDR2 YYEKEE (reference sequence). The CDR3 has 15 residues.

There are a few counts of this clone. CDR3 nucleotides: TGTGCCAGCAGCTCCCAGGATCACTATGGCTACACCTTC. It specifies CASSSQDHYGYTF. This chain uses TRBV7-3 with TRBJ1-2; the D is unclear. Per the germline V gene, CDR1 is SGHTA and CDR2 is FQGTGA. With 4 bases removed from V and 3 bases from J, the gap between germline ends came to 9 bases. The CDR3 is 13 amino acids. Together with reference TRBV7-3 and TRBJ1-2, the CDR3 gives the full variable domain: GAGVSQTPSNKVTEKGKYVELRCDPISGHTALYWYRQSLGQGPEFLIYFQGTGAADDSGLPNDRFFAVRPEGSVSTLKIQRTERGDSAVYLCASSSQDHYGYTFGSGTRLTVV.

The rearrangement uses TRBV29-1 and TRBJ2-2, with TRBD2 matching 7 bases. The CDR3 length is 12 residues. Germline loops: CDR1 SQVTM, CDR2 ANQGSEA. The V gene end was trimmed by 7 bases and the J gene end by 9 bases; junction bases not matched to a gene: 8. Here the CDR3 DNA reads TGCAGCGCTACAAGCGGGAACAGGGAGCTGTTTTTT. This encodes CSATSGNRELFF.

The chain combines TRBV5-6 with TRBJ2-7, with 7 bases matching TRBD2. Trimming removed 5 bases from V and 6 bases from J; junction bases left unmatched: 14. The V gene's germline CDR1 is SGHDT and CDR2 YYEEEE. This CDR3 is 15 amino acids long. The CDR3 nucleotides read TGTGCCAGCAGGGATGGACTAGTCGGCGTCGGCGAGCAGTACTTC. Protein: CASRDGLVGVGEQYF.

In DNA form, the CDR3 reads TGTGCCAGCAGCAGACAGGGGGCTTACGAGCAGTACTTC. This codes for CASSRQGAYEQYF. The V call is TRBV7-9, the J call TRBJ2-7; 10 bases line up with TRBD1. There are 13 residues in the CDR3. Unmatched junction bases numbered 2, after V lost 5 bases and J lost 4 bases. CDR1 SEHNR and CDR2 FQNEAQ come from the germline V gene (reference sequence).

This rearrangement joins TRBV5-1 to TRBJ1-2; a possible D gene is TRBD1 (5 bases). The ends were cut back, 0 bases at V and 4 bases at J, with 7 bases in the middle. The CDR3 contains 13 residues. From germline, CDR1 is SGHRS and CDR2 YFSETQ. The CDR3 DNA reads TGCGCCAGCAGCTTGGCAGGGCTCTATGGCTACACCTTC. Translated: CASSLAGLYGYTF.

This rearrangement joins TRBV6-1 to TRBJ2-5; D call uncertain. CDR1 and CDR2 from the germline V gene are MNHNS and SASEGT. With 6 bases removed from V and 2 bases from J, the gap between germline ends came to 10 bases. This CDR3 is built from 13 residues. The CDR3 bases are TGTGCCAGCAGGCGGAGTATACAAGAGACCCAGTACTTC. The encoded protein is CASRRSIQETQYF.

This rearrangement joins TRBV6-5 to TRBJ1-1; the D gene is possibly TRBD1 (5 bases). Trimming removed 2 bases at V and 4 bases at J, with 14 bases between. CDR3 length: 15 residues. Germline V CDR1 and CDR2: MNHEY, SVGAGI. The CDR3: CASSYVGAWGTEAFF. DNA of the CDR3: TGTGCCAGCAGTTACGTTGGGGCTTGGGGCACTGAAGCTTTCTTT.

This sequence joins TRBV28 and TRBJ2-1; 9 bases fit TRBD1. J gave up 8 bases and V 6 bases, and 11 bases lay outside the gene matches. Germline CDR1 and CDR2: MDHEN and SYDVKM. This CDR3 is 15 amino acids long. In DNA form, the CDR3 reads TGTGCCAGCAGACTCTACCGGGACAGGGAGGATGAGCAGTTCTTC. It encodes CASRLYRDREDEQFF.